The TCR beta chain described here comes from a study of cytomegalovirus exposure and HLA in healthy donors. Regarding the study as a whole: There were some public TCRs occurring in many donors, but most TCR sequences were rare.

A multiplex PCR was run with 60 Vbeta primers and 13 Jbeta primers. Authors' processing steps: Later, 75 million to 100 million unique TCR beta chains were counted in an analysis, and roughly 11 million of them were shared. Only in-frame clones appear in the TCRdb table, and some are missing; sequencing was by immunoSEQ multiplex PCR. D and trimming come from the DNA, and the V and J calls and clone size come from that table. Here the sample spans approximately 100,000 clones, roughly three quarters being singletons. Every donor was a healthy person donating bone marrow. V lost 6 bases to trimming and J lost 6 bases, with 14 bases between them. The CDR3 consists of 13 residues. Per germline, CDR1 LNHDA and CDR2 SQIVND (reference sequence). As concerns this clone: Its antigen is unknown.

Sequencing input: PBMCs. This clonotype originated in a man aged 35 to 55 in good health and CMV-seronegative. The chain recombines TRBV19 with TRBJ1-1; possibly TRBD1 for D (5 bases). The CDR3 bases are TGTGCCAGTAGCCGGGGGAGGGGCTCTGAAGCTTTCTTT. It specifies CASSRGRGSEAFF.